This T cell receptor (beta chain) was observed in a study of PD-1 blockade in mismatch repair-deficient tumors. Study-wide results and limits: Rapid post-treatment expansion, then contraction, generally preceding radiologic response, marked tumor-resident clones.

V lost 1 base, J lost 2 bases, and 3 bases stayed unmatched. The CDR3 covers 14 residues. Per the germline V gene, CDR1 is GTSNPN and CDR2 is SVGIG (reference sequence). The table lists this clone with a few counts. Its matching antigen is unknown. Every patient had mismatch repair deficiency by PCR or immunohistochemistry. The table came from immunoSEQ multiplex PCR; TCRdb's copy has only in-frame clones and leaves some out. This sample has 50,000 or so clones; approximately 80% occur once, and the top ten carry 2.5% to 4%. This chain links TRBV30 with TRBJ2-7; 9 bases align to TRBD1. This specimen consisted of PBMCs, obtained before pembrolizumab treatment. This clonotype was sampled from an adult with mismatch repair-deficient cancer. The CDR3 DNA sequence: TGTGCCTGGAGTGCGGGACAGGGACCCTACGAGCAGTACTTC. Residues: CAWSAGQGPYEQYF. Complete variable domain (other parts from reference TRBV30 and TRBJ2-7): SQTIHQWPATLVQPVGSPLSLECTVEGTSNPNLYWYRQAAGRGLQLLFYSVGIGQISSEVPQNLSASRPQDRQFILSSKKLLLSDSGFYLCAWSAGQGPYEQYFGPGTRLTVT.